The clone carrying this T cell receptor (beta chain) appeared many times. The ends were cut back, 3 bases at V and 5 bases at J, with 14 bases in the middle. The germline CDR1 and CDR2 sequences are KGHSH and LQKENI. The length of the CDR3 is 14 residues. Priming of first-strand cDNA relied on TRAV- and TRBV-specific primers (covering alpha and beta chains). Using a constant-region primer together with a V-primer adapter, TCRs were subjected to roughly 18 PCR cycles of amplification. TCRdb used MiXCR to reprocess the reads, holding one entry per CDR3 protein. Here the sample spans tens of thousands of distinct CDR3 sequences, 9.4% being singletons. This sample stems from a study of low-dose radiotherapy and immunotherapy resistance in tumors. As for time point: before trial treatment.

The sequences come from PBMCs, collected before treatment. The gene calls are TRBV18 and TRBJ2-7; TRBD2 is a possible D gene (6 bases). The sequence derives from a male donor with prostate cancer. CDR3 sequence (DNA): TGTGCCAGCTCACCCAGTATGGAGGGCCACGAGCAGTACTTC. Amino acid sequence: CASSPSMEGHEQYF.